This T cell receptor (beta chain) was sequenced in a study of cytomegalovirus exposure and HLA in healthy donors. Across the study: An early data release held some 85 million unique TCRs from HLA-typed donors.

V was clipped by 4 bases and J by 5 bases; unmatched bases: 15. Germline V lookup: CDR1 LGHNA, CDR2 YNFKEQ. The CDR3 loop spans 17 amino acids. A few counts support this clone. Primers for the PCR totalled 60 Vbeta and 13 Jbeta. Libraries were prepared by immunoSEQ multiplex PCR; TCRdb keeps only in-frame clonotypes and omits some of them. The data show roughly 190,000 clones, with over 75% seen just once and around 4% held by the top ten. The clonotype was recovered from a man between 45 and 60 years old in good health and CMV-seronegative. The sequencing input was PBMCs. The gene calls are TRBV4-2 and TRBJ2-5; TRBD2 agrees at 8 bases. The CDR3 DNA reads as TGTGCCAGCAGCCCCCGGAGCGGGGGCCGCGGAAGCGAGACCCAGTACTTC. Translated, it gives CASSPRSGGRGSETQYF.